This entry is about one T cell receptor (beta chain). The data belong to a study of blood T cell repertoires in COVID-19. Study context: The United States, Italy and Spain provided the acute and convalescent COVID-19 samples. In each case, the material was cDNA or gDNA derived from T cells, B-cell-depleted T cells, or PBMCs.

Using immunoSEQ multiplex PCR, the repertoire was profiled, and TCRdb retains in-frame clones only, with some absent. The table includes some 160,000 clones, about 80% detected once. The sample was peripheral blood. The TCR originated in a man between 70 and 80 years old with active or convalescent COVID-19.

The CDR3, as DNA: TGTGCCATCAGCCACACTGGGACTTCGGGCGGGGAGCAGTACTTC. As protein: CAISHTGTSGGEQYF. The chain joins TRBV10-3 to TRBJ2-7, with a tentative D call TRBD2 (6 bases). The CDR3 is 15 residues long. CDR1 is ENHRY, CDR2 SYGVKD, per germline. Trimming removed 6 bases from V and 7 bases from J, with 22 bases in between.